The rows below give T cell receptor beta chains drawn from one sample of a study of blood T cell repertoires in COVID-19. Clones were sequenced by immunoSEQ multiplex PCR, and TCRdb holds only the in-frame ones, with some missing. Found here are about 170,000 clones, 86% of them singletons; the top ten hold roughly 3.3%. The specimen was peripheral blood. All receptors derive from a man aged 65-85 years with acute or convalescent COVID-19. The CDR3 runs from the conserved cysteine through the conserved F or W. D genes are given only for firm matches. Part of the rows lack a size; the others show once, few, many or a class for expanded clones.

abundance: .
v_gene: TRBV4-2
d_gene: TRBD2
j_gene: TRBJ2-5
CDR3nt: TGTGCCAGCAGCCAAAGCCCAAGCGGGGCGTACCAAGAGACCCAGTACTTC
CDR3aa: CASSQSPSGAYQETQYF

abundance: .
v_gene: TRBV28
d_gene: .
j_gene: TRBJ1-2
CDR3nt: TGTGCCAGCAGTTGGGCAGCTAACTATGGCTACACCTTC
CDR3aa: CASSWAANYGYTF

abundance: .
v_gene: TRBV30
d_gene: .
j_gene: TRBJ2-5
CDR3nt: TGTGCCTGGAGTGTACTAGGGACCCAGTACTTC
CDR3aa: CAWSVLGTQYF

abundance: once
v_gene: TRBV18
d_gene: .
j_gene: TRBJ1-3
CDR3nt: TGTGCCAGCTCACAGCGATTGATCCCCTCTGGAAACACCATATATTTT
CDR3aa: CASSQRLIPSGNTIYF

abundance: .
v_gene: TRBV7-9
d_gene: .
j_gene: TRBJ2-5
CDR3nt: TGTGCCAGCAGCTTACAGGGGAAAGAGACCCAGTACTTC
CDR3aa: CASSLQGKETQYF

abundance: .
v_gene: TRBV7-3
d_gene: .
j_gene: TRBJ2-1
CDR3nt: TGTGCCAGCAGCTTAACAGGGGACACCTACAATGAGCAGTTCTTC
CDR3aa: CASSLTGDTYNEQFF

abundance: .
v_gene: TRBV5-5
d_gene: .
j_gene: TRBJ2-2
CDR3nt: TGTGCCAGCAGCCGACAGGCGTTGAACACCGGGGAGCTGTTTTTT
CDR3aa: CASSRQALNTGELFF

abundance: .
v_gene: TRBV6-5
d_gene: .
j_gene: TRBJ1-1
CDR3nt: TGTGCCAGCAGGTCCAGGGGGAACACTGAAGCTTTCTTT
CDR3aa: CASRSRGNTEAFF

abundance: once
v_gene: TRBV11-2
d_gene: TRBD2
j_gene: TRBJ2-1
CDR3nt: TGTGCCAGCAGCTCGCCTGGGACTAGCCCGGGTAATGAGCAGTTCTTC
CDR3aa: CASSSPGTSPGNEQFF

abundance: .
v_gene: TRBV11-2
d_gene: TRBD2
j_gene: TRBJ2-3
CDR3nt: TGTGCCAGCAGTTCCTTAGCGGGGGGGTTCACAGATACGCAGTATTTT
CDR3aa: CASSSLAGGFTDTQYF

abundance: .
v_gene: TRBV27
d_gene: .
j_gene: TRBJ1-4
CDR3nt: TGTGCCAGCAGTTTACGAGGGGGAGAGGAAAAACTGTTTTTT
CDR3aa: CASSLRGGEEKLFF

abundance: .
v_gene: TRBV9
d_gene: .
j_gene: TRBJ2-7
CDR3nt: TGTGCCAGCAGCGTAGAGCCCAACTACGAGCAGTACTTC
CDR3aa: CASSVEPNYEQYF

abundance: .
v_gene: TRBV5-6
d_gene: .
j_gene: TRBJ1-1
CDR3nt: TGTGCCAGCAGCTTGCGAAGCTACAGGGCTATGAACACTGAAGCTTTCTTT
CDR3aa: CASSLRSYRAMNTEAFF

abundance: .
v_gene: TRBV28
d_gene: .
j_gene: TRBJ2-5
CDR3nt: TGTGCCAGCAGTTTGTTGCAGGGCCAACAAGAGACCCAGTACTTC
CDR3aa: CASSLLQGQQETQYF

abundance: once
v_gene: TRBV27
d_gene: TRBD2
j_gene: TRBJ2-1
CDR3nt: TGTGCCAGCAGTTCTAGCGGTTATTTCTACAATGAGCAGTTCTTC
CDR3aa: CASSSSGYFYNEQFF

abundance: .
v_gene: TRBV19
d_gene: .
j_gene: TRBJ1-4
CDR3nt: TGTGCCAGTAGTATAGCGCGGGGGTCTGGAGCGGTAGGAAAACTGTTTTTT
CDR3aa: CASSIARGSGAVGKLFF

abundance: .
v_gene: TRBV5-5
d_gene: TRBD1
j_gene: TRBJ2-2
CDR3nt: TGTGCCAGCAGCTTATGGGACAGGGTGAACACCGGGGAGCTGTTTTTT
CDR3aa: CASSLWDRVNTGELFF

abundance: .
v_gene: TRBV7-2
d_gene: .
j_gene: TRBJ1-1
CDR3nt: TGTGCCAGCAGCTTAGAGAGGGATGCTGAAGCTTTCTTT
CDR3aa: CASSLERDAEAFF

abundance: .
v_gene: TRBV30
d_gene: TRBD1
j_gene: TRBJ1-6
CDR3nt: TGTGCCTGGAAATCCAGGGGGGACTCACCCCTCCACTTT
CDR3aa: CAWKSRGDSPLHF

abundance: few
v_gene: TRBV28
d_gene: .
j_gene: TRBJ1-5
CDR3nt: TGTGCCAGCAAGCCGGGATCCCAGCCCCAGCATTTT
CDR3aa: CASKPGSQPQHF

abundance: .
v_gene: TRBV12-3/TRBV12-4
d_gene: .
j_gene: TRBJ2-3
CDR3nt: TGTGCCAGCAGGGCTGGTCCACAAGATACGCAGTATTTT
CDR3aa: CASRAGPQDTQYF

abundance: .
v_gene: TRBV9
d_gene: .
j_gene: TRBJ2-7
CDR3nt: TGTGCCAGCAGCTCCTCTAGCGCTTCCTACGAGCAGTACTTC
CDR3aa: CASSSSSASYEQYF

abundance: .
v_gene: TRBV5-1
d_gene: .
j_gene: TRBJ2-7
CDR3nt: TGCGCCAGCAGCTTCGGGGACGAGCAGTACTTC
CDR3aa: CASSFGDEQYF

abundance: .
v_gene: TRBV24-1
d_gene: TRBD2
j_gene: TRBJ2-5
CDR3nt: TGTGCCACCAGTGATCCAGGACTAGCGGGGGCATCTGGCGGGGAGACCCAGTACTTC
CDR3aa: CATSDPGLAGASGGETQYF

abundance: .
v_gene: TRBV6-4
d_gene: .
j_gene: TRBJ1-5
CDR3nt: TGTGCCAGCAGCCCCGCGGGGGGGAATCAGCCCCAGCATTTT
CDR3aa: CASSPAGGNQPQHF

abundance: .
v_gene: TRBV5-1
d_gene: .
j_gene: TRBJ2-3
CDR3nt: TGCGCCAGCAGCTTGGTAGTCCCCACAGATACGCAGTATTTT
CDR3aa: CASSLVVPTDTQYF

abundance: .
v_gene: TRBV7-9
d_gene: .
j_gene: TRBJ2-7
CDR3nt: TGTGCCAGCAGCTCTCCCACGGTCGCCTACGAGCAGTACTTC
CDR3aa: CASSSPTVAYEQYF

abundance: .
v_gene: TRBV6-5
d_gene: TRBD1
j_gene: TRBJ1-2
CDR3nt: TGTGCCAGCAGTTACGGTCCAGGGGGGAACTATGGCTACACCTTC
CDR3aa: CASSYGPGGNYGYTF

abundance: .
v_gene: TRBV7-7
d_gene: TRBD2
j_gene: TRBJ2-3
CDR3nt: TGTGCTAGCAGCCACGGTTTAGCGGGGCCGAGCACAGATACGCAGTATTTT
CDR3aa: CASSHGLAGPSTDTQYF

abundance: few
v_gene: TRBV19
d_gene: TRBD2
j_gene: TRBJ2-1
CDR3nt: TGTGCCAGTACCCTGGGACTAGCGGGAGGATCGTCCAATGAGCAGTTCTTC
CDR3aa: CASTLGLAGGSSNEQFF

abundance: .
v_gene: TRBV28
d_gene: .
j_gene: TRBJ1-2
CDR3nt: TGTGCCAGCATGGCAGGGGCGCCTGGTGGCTACACCTTC
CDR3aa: CASMAGAPGGYTF